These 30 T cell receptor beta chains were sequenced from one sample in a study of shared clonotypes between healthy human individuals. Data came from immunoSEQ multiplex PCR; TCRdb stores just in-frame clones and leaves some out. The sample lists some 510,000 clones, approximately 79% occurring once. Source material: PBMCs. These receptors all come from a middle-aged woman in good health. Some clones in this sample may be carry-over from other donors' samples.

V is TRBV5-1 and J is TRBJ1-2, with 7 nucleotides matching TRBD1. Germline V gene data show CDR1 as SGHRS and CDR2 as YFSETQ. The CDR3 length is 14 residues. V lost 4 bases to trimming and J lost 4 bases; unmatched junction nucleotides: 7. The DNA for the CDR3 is TGCGCCAGCAGCCAGGGACAGACAATCTATGGCTACACCTTC. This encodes CASSQGQTIYGYTF.

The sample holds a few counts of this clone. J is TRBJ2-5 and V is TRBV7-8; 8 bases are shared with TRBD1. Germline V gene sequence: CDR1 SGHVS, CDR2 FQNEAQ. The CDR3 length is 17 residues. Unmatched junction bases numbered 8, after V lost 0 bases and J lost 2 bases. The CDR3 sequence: CASSLARTGLQQETQYF. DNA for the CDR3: TGTGCCAGCAGCTTAGCGAGGACAGGGCTTCAACAAGAGACCCAGTACTTC. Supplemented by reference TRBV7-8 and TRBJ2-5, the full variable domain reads GAGVSQSPRYKVAKRGQDVALRCDPISGHVSLFWYQQALGQGPEFLTYFQNEAQLDKSGLPSDRFFAERPEGSVSTLKIQRTQQEDSAVYLCASSLARTGLQQETQYFGPGTRLLVL.

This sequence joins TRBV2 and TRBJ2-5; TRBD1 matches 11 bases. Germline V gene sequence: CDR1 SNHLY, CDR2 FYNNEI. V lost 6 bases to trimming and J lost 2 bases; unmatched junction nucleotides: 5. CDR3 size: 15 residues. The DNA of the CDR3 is TGTGCCAGCAGAATCCGGGACAGGGGGCAAGAGACCCAGTACTTC. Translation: CASRIRDRGQETQYF. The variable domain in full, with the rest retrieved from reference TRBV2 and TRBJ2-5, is EPEVTQTPSHQVTQMGQEVILRCVPISNHLYFYWYRQILGQKVEFLVSFYNNEISEKSEIFDDQFSVERPDGSNFTLKIRSTKLEDSAMYFCASRIRDRGQETQYFGPGTRLLVL.

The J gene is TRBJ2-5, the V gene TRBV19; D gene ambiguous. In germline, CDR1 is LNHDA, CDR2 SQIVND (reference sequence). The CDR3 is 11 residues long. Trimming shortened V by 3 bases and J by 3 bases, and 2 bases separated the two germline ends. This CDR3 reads CASSIEETQYF. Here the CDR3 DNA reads TGTGCCAGTAGTATCGAAGAGACCCAGTACTTC.

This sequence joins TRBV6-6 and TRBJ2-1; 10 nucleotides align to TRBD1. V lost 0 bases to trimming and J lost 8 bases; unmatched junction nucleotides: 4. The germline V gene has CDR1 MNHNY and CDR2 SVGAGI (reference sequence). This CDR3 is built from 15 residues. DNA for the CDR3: TGTGCCAGCAGTTACTCGGGACAGGGGTTCGATGAGCAGTTCTTC. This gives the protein CASSYSGQGFDEQFF.

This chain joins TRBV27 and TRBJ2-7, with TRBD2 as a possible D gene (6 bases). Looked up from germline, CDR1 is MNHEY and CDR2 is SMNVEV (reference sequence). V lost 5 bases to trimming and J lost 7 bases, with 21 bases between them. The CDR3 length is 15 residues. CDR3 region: CASSPGRGGLREQYF. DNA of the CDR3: TGTGCCAGCAGTCCTGGGCGGGGTGGGTTGAGGGAGCAGTACTTC.

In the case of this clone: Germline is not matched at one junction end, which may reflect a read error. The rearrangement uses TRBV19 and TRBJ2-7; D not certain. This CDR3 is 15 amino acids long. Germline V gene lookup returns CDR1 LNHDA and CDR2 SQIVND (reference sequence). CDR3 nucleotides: TGTGTCAGTAGTATAGACGCAGCTTTACCCTACGAGCAGTACTTC. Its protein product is CVSSIDAALPYEQYF.

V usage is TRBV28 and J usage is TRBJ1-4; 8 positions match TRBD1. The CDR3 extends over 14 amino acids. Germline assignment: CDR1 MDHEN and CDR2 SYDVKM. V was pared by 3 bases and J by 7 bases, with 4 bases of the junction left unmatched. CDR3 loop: CASSLGQEIEKLFF. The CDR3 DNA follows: TGTGCCAGCAGTTTGGGACAGGAGATTGAAAAACTGTTTTTT.

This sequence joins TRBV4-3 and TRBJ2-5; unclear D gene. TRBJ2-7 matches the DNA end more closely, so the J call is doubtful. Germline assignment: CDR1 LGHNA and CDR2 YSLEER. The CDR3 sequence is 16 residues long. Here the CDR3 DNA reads TGCGCCAGCAGCCAAGAGGCGGCTAGGTACGGCTACGAGCAGTACTTC. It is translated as CASSQEAARYGYEQYF.

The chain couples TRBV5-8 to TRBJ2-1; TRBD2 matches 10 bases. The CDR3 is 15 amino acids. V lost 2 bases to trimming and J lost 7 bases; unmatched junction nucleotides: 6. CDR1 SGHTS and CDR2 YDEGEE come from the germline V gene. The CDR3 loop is CASSLSGRAGNEQFF. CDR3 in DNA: TGTGCCAGCAGCTTAAGCGGGAGGGCCGGTAATGAGCAGTTCTTC.

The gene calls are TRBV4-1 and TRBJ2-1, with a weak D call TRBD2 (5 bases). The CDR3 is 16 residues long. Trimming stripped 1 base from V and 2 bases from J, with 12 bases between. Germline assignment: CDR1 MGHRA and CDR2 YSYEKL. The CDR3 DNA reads TGCGCCAGCAGCCAAGTTCCGGGAACTACCTACAATGAGCAGTTCTTC. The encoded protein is CASSQVPGTTYNEQFF.

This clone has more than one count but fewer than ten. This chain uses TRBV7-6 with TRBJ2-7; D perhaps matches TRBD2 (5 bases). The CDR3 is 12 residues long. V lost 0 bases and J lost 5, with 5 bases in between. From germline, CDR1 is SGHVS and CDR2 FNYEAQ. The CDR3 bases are TGTGCCAGCAGCTTAGCGCGGGACGAGCAGTACTTC. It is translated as CASSLARDEQYF. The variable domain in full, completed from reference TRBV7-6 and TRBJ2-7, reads GAGVSQSPRYKVTKRGQDVALRCDPISGHVSLYWYRQALGQGPEFLTYFNYEAQQDKSGLPNDRFSAERPEGSISTLTIQRTEQRDSAMYRCASSLARDEQYFGPGTRLTVT.

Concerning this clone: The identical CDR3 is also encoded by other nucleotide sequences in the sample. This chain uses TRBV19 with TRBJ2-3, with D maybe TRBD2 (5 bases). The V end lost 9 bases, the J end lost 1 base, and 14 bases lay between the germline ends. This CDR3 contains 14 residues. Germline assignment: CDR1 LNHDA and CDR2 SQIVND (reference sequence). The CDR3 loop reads CASSQTEGTDTQYF. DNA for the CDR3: TGTGCCAGCAGCCAGACGGAGGGCACAGATACGCAGTATTTT.

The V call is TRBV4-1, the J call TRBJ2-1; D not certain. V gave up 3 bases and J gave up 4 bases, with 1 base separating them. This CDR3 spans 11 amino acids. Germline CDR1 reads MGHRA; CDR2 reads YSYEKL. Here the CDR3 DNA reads TGCGCCAGCAGCCAGTACAATGAGCAGTTCTTC. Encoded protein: CASSQYNEQFF.

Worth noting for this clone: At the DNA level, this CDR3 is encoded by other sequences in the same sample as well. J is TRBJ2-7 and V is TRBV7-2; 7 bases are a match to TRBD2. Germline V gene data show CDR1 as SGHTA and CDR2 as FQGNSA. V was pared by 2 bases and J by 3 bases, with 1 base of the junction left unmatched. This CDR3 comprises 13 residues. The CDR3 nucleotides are TGTGCCAGCAGCTTACGCGGGAGCTACGAGCAGTACTTC. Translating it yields CASSLRGSYEQYF. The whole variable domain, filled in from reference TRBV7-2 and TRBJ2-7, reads GAGVSQSPSNKVTEKGKDVELRCDPISGHTALYWYRQSLGQGLEFLIYFQGNSAPDKSGLPSDRFSAERTGGSVSTLTIQRTQQEDSAVYLCASSLRGSYEQYFGPGTRLTVT.

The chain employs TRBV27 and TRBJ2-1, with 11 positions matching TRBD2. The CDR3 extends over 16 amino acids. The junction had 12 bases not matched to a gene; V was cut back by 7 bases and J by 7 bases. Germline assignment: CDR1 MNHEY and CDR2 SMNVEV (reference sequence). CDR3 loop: CASKDRIAGGPNEQFF. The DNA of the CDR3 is TGTGCCAGCAAAGACCGAATAGCGGGAGGGCCAAATGAGCAGTTCTTC.

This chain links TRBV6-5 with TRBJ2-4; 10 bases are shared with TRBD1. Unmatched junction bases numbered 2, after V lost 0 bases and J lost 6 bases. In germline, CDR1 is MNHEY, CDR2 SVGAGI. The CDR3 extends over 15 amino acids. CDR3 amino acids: CASSYSTGGRNIQYF. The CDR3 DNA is TGTGCCAGCAGTTACTCGACAGGGGGCCGAAACATTCAGTACTTC.

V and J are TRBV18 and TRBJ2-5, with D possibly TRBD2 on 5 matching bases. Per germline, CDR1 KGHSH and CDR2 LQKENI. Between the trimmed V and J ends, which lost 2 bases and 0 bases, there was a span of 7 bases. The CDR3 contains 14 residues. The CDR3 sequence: CASSPSGYQETQYF. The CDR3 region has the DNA TGTGCCAGCTCACCAAGCGGCTACCAAGAGACCCAGTACTTC.

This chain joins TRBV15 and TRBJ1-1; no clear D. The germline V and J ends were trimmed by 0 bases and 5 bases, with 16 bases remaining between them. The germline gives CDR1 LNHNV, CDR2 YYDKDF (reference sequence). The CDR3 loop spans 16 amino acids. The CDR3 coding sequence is TGTGCCACCAGCAGAGATGAACTGTCCGGGAGGACTGAAGCTTTCTTT. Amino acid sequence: CATSRDELSGRTEAFF.

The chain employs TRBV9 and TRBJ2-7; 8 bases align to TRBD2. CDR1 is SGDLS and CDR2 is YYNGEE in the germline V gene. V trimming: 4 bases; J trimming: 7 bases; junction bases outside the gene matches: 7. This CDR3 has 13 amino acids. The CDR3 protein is CASSPRLAGEQYF. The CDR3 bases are TGTGCCAGCAGCCCTCGGTTAGCGGGGGAGCAGTACTTC.

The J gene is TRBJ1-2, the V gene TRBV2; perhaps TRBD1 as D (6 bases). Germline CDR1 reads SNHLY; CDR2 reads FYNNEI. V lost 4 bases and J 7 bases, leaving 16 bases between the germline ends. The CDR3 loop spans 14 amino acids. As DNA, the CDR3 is TGTGCCAGCAGTGTCCGACAGGCCTCACCTGGCTACACCTTC. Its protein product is CASSVRQASPGYTF. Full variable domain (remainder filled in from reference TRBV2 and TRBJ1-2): EPEVTQTPSHQVTQMGQEVILRCVPISNHLYFYWYRQILGQKVEFLVSFYNNEISEKSEIFDDQFSVERPDGSNFTLKIRSTKLEDSAMYFCASSVRQASPGYTFGSGTRLTVV.

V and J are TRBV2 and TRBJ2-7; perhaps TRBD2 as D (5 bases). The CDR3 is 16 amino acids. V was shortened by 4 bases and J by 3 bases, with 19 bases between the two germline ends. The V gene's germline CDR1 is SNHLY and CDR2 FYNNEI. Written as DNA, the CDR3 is TGTGCCAGCAGTGCCCCAGCACTAGAGAAAGGCTACGAGCAGTACTTC. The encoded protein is CASSAPALEKGYEQYF.

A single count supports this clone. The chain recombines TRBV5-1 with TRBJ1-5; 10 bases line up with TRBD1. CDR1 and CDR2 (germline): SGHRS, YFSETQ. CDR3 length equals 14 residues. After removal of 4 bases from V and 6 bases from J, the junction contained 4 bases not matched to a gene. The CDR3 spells CASSVGTGAQPQHF. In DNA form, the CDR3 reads TGCGCCAGCAGCGTCGGGACAGGGGCTCAGCCCCAGCATTTT.

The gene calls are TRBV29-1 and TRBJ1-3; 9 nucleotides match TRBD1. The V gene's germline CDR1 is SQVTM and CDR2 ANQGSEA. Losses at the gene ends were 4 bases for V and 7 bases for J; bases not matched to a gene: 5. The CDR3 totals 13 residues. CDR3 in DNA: TGCAGCGTTGGGGGGGACAGGGTGAACACCATATATTTT. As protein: CSVGGDRVNTIYF.

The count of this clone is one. DNA of the CDR3: TGTGCCAGCAGCTTAGTTCGGGATATCGAGACCCAGTACTTC. Amino acid sequence: CASSLVRDIETQYF. V and J are TRBV7-9 and TRBJ2-5, with D possibly being TRBD2 (5 bases). V lost 1 base and J 5 bases, leaving 11 bases between the germline ends. The CDR3 sequence is 14 residues long. From germline, CDR1 is SEHNR and CDR2 FQNEAQ (reference sequence).

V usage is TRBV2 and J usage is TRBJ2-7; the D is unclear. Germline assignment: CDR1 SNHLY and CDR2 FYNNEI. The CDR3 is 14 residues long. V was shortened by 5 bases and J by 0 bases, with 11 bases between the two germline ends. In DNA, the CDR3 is TGTGCCAGCAGTAAAGACGGATCCTCCTACGAGCAGTACTTC. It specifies CASSKDGSSYEQYF.

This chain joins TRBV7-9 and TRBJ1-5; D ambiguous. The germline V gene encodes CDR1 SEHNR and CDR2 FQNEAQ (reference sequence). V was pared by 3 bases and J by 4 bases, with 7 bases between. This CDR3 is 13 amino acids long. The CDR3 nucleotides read TGTGCCAGCAGCTTTGGAGGAAATCAGCCCCAGCATTTT. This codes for CASSFGGNQPQHF.

CDR3 coding DNA: TGCAGCGTCGACACAGGGTCCAGCTCTGGAAACACCATATATTTT. Translating it yields CSVDTGSSSGNTIYF. The gene calls are TRBV29-1 and TRBJ1-3; TRBD1 is a possible D gene (6 bases). There are 15 residues in the CDR3. The germline V and J ends were trimmed by 6 bases and 0 bases, with 15 bases remaining between them. Germline loops: CDR1 SQVTM, CDR2 ANQGSEA.

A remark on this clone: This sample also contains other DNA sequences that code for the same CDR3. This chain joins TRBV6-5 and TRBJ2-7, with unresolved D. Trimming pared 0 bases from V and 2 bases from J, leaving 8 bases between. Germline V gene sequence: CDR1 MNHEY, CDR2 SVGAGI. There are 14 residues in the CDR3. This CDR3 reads CASSYSGSTYEQYF. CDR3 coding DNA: TGTGCCAGCAGTTACTCGGGCAGTACCTACGAGCAGTACTTC.

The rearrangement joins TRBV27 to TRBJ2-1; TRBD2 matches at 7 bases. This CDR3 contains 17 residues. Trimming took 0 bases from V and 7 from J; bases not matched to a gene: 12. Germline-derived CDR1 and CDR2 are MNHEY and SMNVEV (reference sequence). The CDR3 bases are TGTGCCAGCAGTTTATCCGGCGGGGGAGGGCTTTTAAATGAGCAGTTCTTC. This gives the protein CASSLSGGGGLLNEQFF.